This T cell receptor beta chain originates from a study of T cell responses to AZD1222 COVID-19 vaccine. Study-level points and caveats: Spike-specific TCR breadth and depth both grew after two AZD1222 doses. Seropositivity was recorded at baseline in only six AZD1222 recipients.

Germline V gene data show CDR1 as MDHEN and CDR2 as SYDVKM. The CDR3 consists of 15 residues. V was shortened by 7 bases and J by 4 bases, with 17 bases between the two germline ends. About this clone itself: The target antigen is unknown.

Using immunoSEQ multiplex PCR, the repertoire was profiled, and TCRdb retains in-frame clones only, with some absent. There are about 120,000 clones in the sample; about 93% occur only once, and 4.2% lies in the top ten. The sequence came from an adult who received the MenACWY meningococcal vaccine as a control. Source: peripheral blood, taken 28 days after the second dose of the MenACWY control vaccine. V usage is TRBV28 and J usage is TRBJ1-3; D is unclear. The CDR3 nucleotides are TGTGCCAGCACCCACCCTGTGAGGGCCGGAAACACCATATATTTT. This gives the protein CASTHPVRAGNTIYF. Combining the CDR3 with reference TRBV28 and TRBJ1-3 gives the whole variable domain DVKVTQSSRYLVKRTGEKVFLECVQDMDHENMFWYRQDPGLGLRLIYFSYDVKMKEKGDIPEGYSVSREKKERFSLILESASTNQTSMYLCASTHPVRAGNTIYFGEGSWLTVV.